This T cell receptor (beta chain) is from a study of follicular helper T cells after annual influenza vaccination. Whole-study context: Some donors were sampled over the 2013-2014, 2014-2015 and 2015-2016 vaccinations.

V shed 4 bases, J shed 10 bases, and the junction held 3 bases outside the gene matches. CDR3 length: 12 amino acids. Germline-derived CDR1 and CDR2 are MNHNS and SASEGT. Survey level resolution was used for TCRB sequencing. Profiled with immunoSEQ multiplex PCR; TCRdb holds only in-frame clones, not every one. The sample records thousands of clones, roughly 76% being singletons. Time point of the sample: 2015-2016 season, 7 days after influenza vaccination. The clonotype originates from an adult who received the influenza vaccine. The sequencing used CXCR5- memory CD4+ T cells sorted from blood, collected 7 days after influenza vaccination. The chain combines TRBV6-1 with TRBJ2-1; 8 bases are a match to TRBD1. The CDR3 here is CASSVWTGEQFF. The CDR3 DNA follows: TGTGCCAGCAGTGTCTGGACAGGGGAGCAGTTCTTC.